A single sample is the source of the 24 T cell receptor beta chains below, sequenced in a study of shared T cell receptors in the human thymus. The protocol was immunoSEQ multiplex PCR, while the TCRdb copy is restricted to in-frame clones and leaves out a portion. Of some 400,000 clones in the sample, 95% are singletons; the top ten hold approximately 0.02%. Material: thymocytes. These receptors were taken from a human donor.

The chain links TRBV4-2 to TRBJ1-1; 11 bases are a match to TRBD1. Per germline, CDR1 LGHNA and CDR2 YNFKEQ. The V gene end was trimmed by 0 bases and the J gene end by 0 bases; junction bases not matched to a gene: 3. The CDR3 runs 17 residues. In DNA, the CDR3 is TGTGCCAGCAGCCAAGAGGGGACAGGGGGGCTGAACACTGAAGCTTTCTTT. Translation: CASSQEGTGGLNTEAFF.

The V gene is TRBV6-5, the J gene TRBJ2-7; D may be TRBD1 or TRBD2 (6 bases each). The CDR3 consists of 15 residues. CDR1 and CDR2 from the germline V gene are MNHEY and SVGAGI. Trimming removed 0 bases from V and 2 bases from J, with 11 bases in between. CDR3: CASSYSAGEAYEQYF. CDR3 DNA sequence: TGTGCCAGCAGTTACTCGGCAGGGGAGGCCTACGAGCAGTACTTC.

The chain recombines TRBV5-1 with TRBJ1-1; D is possibly TRBD1 (5 bases). Trimming cost V 4 bases and J 6 bases, with 19 bases left between them. There are 15 residues in the CDR3. Germline CDR1 reads SGHRS; CDR2 reads YFSETQ. This CDR3 is CASSPLGGGQAEAFF. CDR3 nucleotides: TGCGCCAGCAGCCCGCTTGGCGGGGGTCAAGCTGAAGCTTTCTTT.

The chain combines TRBV27 with TRBJ2-1; the match to TRBD2 covers 9 bases. Germline CDR1 is MNHEY and CDR2 is SMNVEV (reference sequence). This CDR3 comprises 15 residues. Losses at the gene ends were 5 bases for V and 9 bases for J; bases not matched to a gene: 11. The CDR3 nucleotides read TGTGCCAGCAGTCTCACCCTCCTAGCGGGAATTGAGCAGTTCTTC. Translation: CASSLTLLAGIEQFF.

In this sample, this clone turned up once. This chain connects TRBV5-4 to TRBJ1-2, with 8 bases identical to TRBD1. CDR1 is SGHNT, CDR2 YYREEE, per germline (reference sequence). V dropped 4 bases and J dropped 8; count of bases not matched to a gene: 13. This CDR3 region has 15 residues. CDR3 sequence reads: CASSLYQGAPNGYTF. DNA for the CDR3: TGTGCCAGCAGCCTTTACCAGGGGGCGCCGAACGGCTACACCTTC. The whole variable domain, filled in from reference TRBV5-4 and TRBJ1-2, reads ETGVTQSPTHLIKTRGQQVTLRCSSQSGHNTVSWYQQALGQGPQFIFQYYREEENGRGNFPPRFSGLQFPNYSSELNVNALELDDSALYLCASSLYQGAPNGYTFGSGTRLTVV.

The sample holds one count of this clone. The chain joins TRBV14 to TRBJ2-7, with D possibly matching TRBD2 (5 bases). This CDR3 spans 16 amino acids. Germline CDR1 is SGHDN and CDR2 is FVKESK. The V end lost 5 bases, the J end lost 0 bases, and 17 bases lay between the germline ends. The CDR3 here is CASSDRARRGSYEQYF. The CDR3 coding sequence is TGTGCCAGCAGCGACCGCGCGAGACGGGGCTCCTACGAGCAGTACTTC. Looking up the rest from reference TRBV14 and TRBJ2-7 gives the full variable domain: EAGVTQFPSHSVIEKGQTVTLRCDPISGHDNLYWYRRVMGKEIKFLLHFVKESKQDESGMPNNRFLAERTGGTYSTLKVQPAELEDSGVYFCASSDRARRGSYEQYFGPGTRLTVT.

The chain couples TRBV11-2 to TRBJ1-2; no clear D gene. Deletions cut 7 bases from V and 8 bases from J, with 17 bases between. The CDR3 runs to 13 residues. Germline assignment: CDR1 SGHAT and CDR2 FQNNGV. CDR3 DNA: TGTGCCAGCACCGACCCTTCTATGGAGGGCTACACCTTC. This codes for CASTDPSMEGYTF. Filled out from reference TRBV11-2 and TRBJ1-2, the complete variable domain reads EAGVAQSPRYKIIEKRQSVAFWCNPISGHATLYWYQQILGQGPKLLIQFQNNGVVDDSQLPKDRFSAERLKGVDSTLKIQPAKLEDSAVYLCASTDPSMEGYTFGSGTRLTVV.

The chain joins TRBV2 to TRBJ2-5; D is uncertain. Trimming pared 7 bases from V and 3 bases from J, leaving 9 bases between. CDR3 length equals 12 residues. The germline V gene encodes CDR1 SNHLY and CDR2 FYNNEI. The CDR3 protein is CASKFYKETQYF. For the CDR3, the DNA is TGTGCCAGCAAATTTTACAAAGAGACCCAGTACTTC.

This chain uses TRBV28 with TRBJ1-5, with TRBD1 as a possible D gene (6 bases). CDR1 is MDHEN and CDR2 is SYDVKM in the germline V gene. The CDR3 spans 14 residues. Trimming pared 6 bases from V and 8 bases from J, leaving 17 bases between. The CDR3 sequence: CASRTTGRGEPQHF. CDR3 sequence (DNA): TGTGCCAGCAGGACCACAGGGCGTGGAGAGCCCCAGCATTTT.

V and J are TRBV4-1 and TRBJ1-2; 8 bases agree with TRBD1. The CDR3 sequence is 16 residues long. J was trimmed by 4 bases and V by 0 bases; bases with no gene match: 7. CDR1 MGHRA and CDR2 YSYEKL come from the germline V gene. This chain's CDR3 is CASSQDLDRVGYGYTF. The CDR3 DNA reads TGCGCCAGCAGCCAAGATTTGGACAGGGTTGGCTATGGCTACACCTTC.

This clone was counted only a few times. V and J are TRBV7-6 and TRBJ2-1; 9 nucleotides line up with TRBD1. With V trimmed by 4 bases and J by 12 bases, 16 bases remained unmatched. Germline V gene lookup returns CDR1 SGHVS and CDR2 FNYEAQ. This CDR3 contains 16 residues. Written as DNA, the CDR3 is TGTGCCAGCAGCTACTCTGGGACAGGGAGTAAGTCGTGGCAGTTCTTC. It is translated as CASSYSGTGSKSWQFF.

This chain links TRBV11-2 with TRBJ2-4; TRBD1 aligns across 9 bases. This CDR3 is built from 17 residues. The V gene's germline CDR1 is SGHAT and CDR2 FQNNGV. V shed 5 bases and J 0 bases; nucleotides not matched to a gene: 8. In DNA form, the CDR3 reads TGTGCCAGCAGCCAGCGGGACAGGGATCTAGCCAAAAACATTCAGTACTTC. It specifies CASSQRDRDLAKNIQYF.

The sample holds one count of this clone. This chain links TRBV21-1 with TRBJ1-5. TRBV21-1 represents a pseudogene. The CDR3 has 18 residues. The CDR3 nucleotides are TGTGCCAGCATCGGGGGCTTTGGACAGTACTATAGCAATCAGCCCCAGCATTTT. It specifies CASIGGFGQYYSNQPQHF.

This clone was detected only once. The chain carries TRBV19 and TRBJ2-6, with TRBD2 matching 7 bases. Germline CDR1 is LNHDA and CDR2 is SQIVND (reference sequence). This CDR3 comprises 17 residues. Trimming took 3 bases from V and 2 from J; bases not matched to a gene: 7. The CDR3 sequence is CASSIVPGGAGANVLTF. DNA of the CDR3: TGTGCCAGTAGTATCGTCCCGGGAGGAGCTGGGGCCAACGTCCTGACTTTC.

The rearrangement joins TRBV25-1 to TRBJ2-1; 7 bases line up with TRBD2. The CDR3 spans 18 residues. CDR1 is MGHDK, CDR2 SYGVNS, per germline. V lost 4 bases, J lost 1 base, and 13 bases stayed unmatched. The CDR3 coding sequence is TGTGCCAGCAGTGTTGAGTCGCCTAGCGGCCCTTCCTACAATGAGCAGTTCTTC. Translation gives CASSVESPSGPSYNEQFF. The whole variable domain, filled in from reference TRBV25-1 and TRBJ2-1, reads EADIYQTPRYLVIGTGKKITLECSQTMGHDKMYWYQQDPGMELHLIHYSYGVNSTEKGDLSSESTVSRIRTEHFPLTLESARPSHTSQYLCASSVESPSGPSYNEQFFGPGTRLTVL.

This clone was seen more than once but under ten times. The chain couples TRBV29-1 to TRBJ2-3, with D perhaps matching TRBD2 (5 bases). V shed 6 bases and J shed 2 bases, with 21 bases lying between them. CDR1 SQVTM and CDR2 ANQGSEA come from the germline V gene. The CDR3 consists of 16 residues. The chain's CDR3 is CSVMKGDGEDTDTQYF. CDR3 sequence (DNA): TGCAGCGTCATGAAGGGTGACGGGGAAGACACAGATACGCAGTATTTT.

V gene TRBV28 combines with J gene TRBJ2-5; 11 nucleotides line up with TRBD2. With V trimmed by 5 bases and J by 1 base, 6 bases remained unmatched. CDR3 length equals 16 residues. Germline V gene lookup returns CDR1 MDHEN and CDR2 SYDVKM. CDR3: CASSTTSGTLQETQYF. The CDR3 coding sequence is TGTGCCAGCAGTACGACTAGCGGGACCCTCCAAGAGACCCAGTACTTC.

This clone has a single count. The chain is built from TRBV7-8 and TRBJ2-3, with a weak D call TRBD1 (6 bases). The CDR3 is 19 residues long. Trimming shortened V by 4 bases and J by 3 bases, and 26 bases separated the two germline ends. Per germline, CDR1 SGHVS and CDR2 FQNEAQ. The CDR3 bases are TGTGCCAGCAGCTCGCCCCGGATACTACAGGGCTCGCTTACAGATACGCAGTATTTT. Translating it yields CASSSPRILQGSLTDTQYF.

The chain couples TRBV19 to TRBJ2-2, with D possibly TRBD2 on 5 matching bases. Germline lookup yields CDR1 LNHDA and CDR2 SQIVND (reference sequence). V was clipped by 5 bases and J by 1 base, with 17 bases between them. The CDR3 covers 17 residues. The CDR3 region has the DNA TGTGCCAGTAGTCCGAATAACTACGCGGGGAACACCGGGGAGCTGTTTTTT. It yields the protein CASSPNNYAGNTGELFF.

The chain links TRBV27 to TRBJ2-7, with 10 positions matching TRBD1. V was clipped by 8 bases and J by 3 bases; unmatched bases: 7. Germline V lookup: CDR1 MNHEY, CDR2 SMNVEV (reference sequence). The CDR3 totals 14 residues. CDR3 bases: TGTGCCAGCGGACGACAGGGGGCAGGCTACGAGCAGTACTTC. Translating it yields CASGRQGAGYEQYF.

The rearrangement joins TRBV9 to TRBJ2-3, with D possibly being TRBD2 (6 bases). V gave up 4 bases and J gave up 2 bases, with 23 bases separating them. The CDR3 extends over 18 amino acids. Germline V gives CDR1 SGDLS, CDR2 YYNGEE. The CDR3 loop reads CASSPHQRGFNNTDTQYF. The CDR3 DNA reads TGTGCCAGCAGCCCCCACCAACGGGGGTTCAATAACACAGATACGCAGTATTTT.

J is TRBJ2-6 and V is TRBV28, with 11 positions matching TRBD1. V trimming: 4 bases; J trimming: 4 bases; junction bases outside the gene matches: 6. The CDR3 covers 17 residues. Germline CDR1 and CDR2: MDHEN and SYDVKM. In DNA, the CDR3 is TGTGCCAGCAGTTCTGGACAGGGGGCTTCCGGGGCCAACGTCCTGACTTTC. Translation gives CASSSGQGASGANVLTF.

The rearrangement links TRBV27 to TRBJ2-2, with 9 bases identical to TRBD2. CDR1 and CDR2 (germline): MNHEY, SMNVEV (reference sequence). The CDR3 sequence is 18 residues long. Trimming at V came to 0 bases and at J to 6 bases, leaving 11 bases not matched to a gene. For the CDR3, the DNA is TGTGCCAGCAGTTTATCGGTTATAGCGGGAGTCTTGCCCGGGGAGCTGTTTTTT. Residues: CASSLSVIAGVLPGELFF.

The chain employs TRBV21-1 and TRBJ2-3; the table's D call, TRBD2, has no DNA check behind it. TRBV21-1 is shown as a pseudogene. The CDR3 runs 19 residues. CDR3 DNA sequence: TGTGCCAGCAGGAAATCGCGGAGTACATACCGCGCCAGCACAGATACGCAGTATTTT. This encodes CASRKSRSTYRASTDTQYF.